This TCR beta chain was retrieved from a study of cytotoxic CD8 clonotypes in ibrutinib-treated CLL. Clones were sequenced by immunoSEQ multiplex PCR, and TCRdb holds only the in-frame ones, with some missing. The sample gives over 30,000 clones, 55% to 80% of which show up once; 7% is in the top ten. The V and J ends lost 1 base and 2 bases respectively, with 9 bases between them. This CDR3 comprises 14 residues. Germline-derived CDR1 and CDR2 are SGHTA and FQGNSA. This specimen was PBMCs, taken at disease progression, from a patient treated with ibrutinib. The chain has TRBV7-2 and TRBJ2-7; D may be TRBD1 (6 bases). This TCR came from a human donor with chronic lymphocytic leukemia. In nucleotides, the CDR3 is TGTGCCAGCAGCTTAGGCAGGGGAGCCTACGAGCAGTACTTC. Residues: CASSLGRGAYEQYF. The complete variable domain, with remaining parts taken from reference TRBV7-2 and TRBJ2-7, reads GAGVSQSPSNKVTEKGKDVELRCDPISGHTALYWYRQSLGQGLEFLIYFQGNSAPDKSGLPSDRFSAERTGGSVSTLTIQRTQQEDSAVYLCASSLGRGAYEQYFGPGTRLTVT.